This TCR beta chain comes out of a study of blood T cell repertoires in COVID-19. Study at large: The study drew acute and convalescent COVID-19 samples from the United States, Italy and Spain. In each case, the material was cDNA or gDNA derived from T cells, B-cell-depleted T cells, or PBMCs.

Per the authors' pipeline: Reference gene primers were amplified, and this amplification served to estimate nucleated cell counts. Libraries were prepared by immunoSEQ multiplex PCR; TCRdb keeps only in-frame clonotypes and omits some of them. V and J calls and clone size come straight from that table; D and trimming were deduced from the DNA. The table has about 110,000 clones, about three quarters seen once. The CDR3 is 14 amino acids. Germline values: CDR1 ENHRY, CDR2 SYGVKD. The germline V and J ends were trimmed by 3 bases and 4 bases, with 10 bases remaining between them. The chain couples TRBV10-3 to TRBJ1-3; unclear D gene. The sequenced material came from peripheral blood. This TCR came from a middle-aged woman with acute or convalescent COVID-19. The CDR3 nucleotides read TGTGCCATCAGTGATGAGGCAGTCGGAAACACCATATATTTT. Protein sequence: CAISDEAVGNTIYF.